This record covers a single TCR beta chain. Patients were all node-negative on CT and PET/CT, lacking prior chemotherapy, radiotherapy or other malignancies. These data come from a study of prognosis after radiotherapy for stage I lung cancer. The wider study: Every patient with non-small cell lung cancer was judged medically inoperable.

The CDR3 is 16 amino acids. In germline, CDR1 is MNHGY, CDR2 SVAAGI. V lost 5 bases, J lost 2 bases, and 10 bases stayed unmatched. Genomic DNA yielded TCR beta CDR3, amplified by two-round multiplex PCR. Round-one PCR had primers specific to each TRBV and TRBJ gene. TCRdb analysed the multiplex PCR reads with MiXCR anew, one entry per CDR3 protein. The data show about 16,000 distinct CDR3 sequences, with around 42% seen just once and around two fifths held by the top ten. Sequencing used PBMCs, obtained before or after stereotactic body radiation therapy (not recorded which). This receptor was identified in a donor aged 50 or older with non-small cell lung cancer. The chain employs TRBV6-9 and TRBJ1-1; TRBD1 matches 8 bases. The DNA for the CDR3 is TGTGCCAGCAGTCCTAGGGCGACAGGGGACAACACTGAAGCTTTCTTT. This encodes CASSPRATGDNTEAFF.